A single sample is the source of the 16 T cell receptor delta chains below, sequenced in a study of γδ T cells in repeated Plasmodium falciparum infection. Gammadelta T cells were flow-sorted from PBMC into Vgamma9/Vdelta2+ and Vdelta2-negative populations for bulk analysis. TCRdb re-identified clones in the multiplex PCR reads via CATT. The repertoire holds tens of thousands of delta-chain clones, roughly 1.8% seen once, with approximately 15% in the top ten. The sequencing input was gamma-delta T cells from blood. The source is a pool of human donors (malaria-infected and uninfected, not separated).

This clone turned up a few times. The TCRdb record carries a much larger clone's protein, which differs from this DNA's translation at residues 3 and 7; a read error is the likely cause, and the protein listed here is the DNA translation. The chain has TRDV1 and TRDJ1; D possibly corresponds to TRDD3 (5 bases). The CDR3 is 16 residues long. Germline loops: CDR1 TSWWSYY, CDR2 QGS. The CDR3: CAIGELTPQKEGKLIF. The CDR3 DNA sequence: TGTGCTATTGGGGAACTTACCCCCCAAAAGGAGGGTAAACTCATCTTT.

This clone came up many times. TCRdb records a much larger clone's protein for this DNA, with a difference at residue 12 that likely arises from a read error; the protein given is the translation of the DNA. The genes are TRDV2 and TRDJ1; 8 positions match TRDD3. Here the J gene was assigned by germline matching of the DNA, as TCRdb has none. Germline V gene lookup returns CDR1 GEAIGNYY and CDR2 EKD. Germline trimming cut 0 bases from V and 3 bases from J; bases unmatched to any gene: 11. The CDR3 extends over 17 amino acids. CDR3 in DNA: TGTGCCTGTGACACCGAGAGGGGATACTTTCGGGCCGATAAACTCATCTTT. Protein product: CACDTERGYFRADKLIF.

As for this clone: The protein that TCRdb holds for this DNA derives from a much larger clone and differs from the translated DNA at residue 18, which likely indicates a read error; the protein shown here is translated from the DNA. The V gene is listed as TRDV2; no J gene was called; TRDD3 is taken as the D call from the table, unchecked against the DNA. The CDR3 totals 19 residues. Germline CDR1 and CDR2: GEAIGNYY and EKD. Written as DNA, the CDR3 is TGTGCCTGTGACACCGCAAAAGGGGGATACGCGATGGACACCGATAAACTCACCTTT. Residues: CACDTAKGGYAMDTDKLTF.

The table lists this clone with many counts. Possible read error: a much larger clone is one base away. The sample has other DNA sequences that encode this CDR3 too. This sequence joins TRDV1 and TRDJ1; D may be TRDD3 (8 bases). TCRdb carries no J gene annotation; the J gene was assigned here by matching the DNA with germline. The CDR3 runs 17 residues. The ends were cut back, 3 bases at V and 5 bases at J, with 22 bases in the middle. Germline V gene lookup returns CDR1 TSWWSYY and CDR2 QGS. CDR3 in amino acids: CALGDLPILGDRDKLIF. For the CDR3, the DNA is TGTGCTCTTGGGGATCTTCCTATATTGGGGGATCGGGATAAACTCATCTTT.

This clone has just a few counts. This DNA's translation and the protein TCRdb lists, from a much larger clone, do not match at residue 3, likely due to a read error; the protein shown is translated from the DNA. The rearrangement uses TRDV3 and TRDJ1, with TRDD3 identical over 11 bases. TCRdb is silent on the J gene; assignment here came from matching the DNA to germline. CDR1 and CDR2 (germline): TVYSNPD, GDNSRS (reference sequence). Trimming cost V 5 bases and J 2 bases; bases outside gene matches: 22. The CDR3 covers 19 residues. The chain's CDR3 is CAPERPGWGIRGQTDKLIF. CDR3 in DNA: TGTGCCCCCGAGAGGCCCGGTTGGGGGATACGCGGACAAACCGATAAACTCATCTTT.

This clone was recorded many times. TCRdb records a much larger clone's protein for this DNA, with a difference at residue 13 that likely arises from a read error; the protein given is the translation of the DNA. This chain uses TRDV1 with TRDJ1, with a weak D call TRDD2 (5 bases). This CDR3 comprises 14 residues. Germline-derived CDR1 and CDR2 are TSWWSYY and QGS. CDR3 nucleotide sequence: TGTGCTCTTGGGGTCCCTTCGTGGGTCTATAAACTCACCTTT. Amino acids: CALGVPSWVYKLTF.

A word on this clone: The TCRdb protein comes from a much larger clone and disagrees with this DNA's translation at residue 11, likely due to a read error; the protein given here is derived from the DNA. The rearrangement joins TRDV3 to TRDJ1; tentative D call: TRDD3 (6 bases). The J gene, not given by TCRdb, was assigned here from a germline match of the nucleotide sequence. The CDR3 runs 14 residues. CDR1 and CDR2 (germline): TVYSNPD, GDNSRS (reference sequence). CDR3 DNA sequence: TGTGCCTTTAACGTACTGGGCCTAAACGATGAACTCATCTTT. Its translation is CAFNVLGLNDELIF. The full variable domain, its missing parts supplied by reference TRDV3 and TRDJ1, is CDKVTQSSPDQTVASGSEVVLLCTYDTVYSNPDLFWYRIRPDYSFQFVFYGDNSRSEGADFTQGRFSVKHILTQKAFHLVISPVRTEDSATYYCAFNVLGLNDELIFGKGTRVTVEP.

This clone was recorded many times. This chain links TRDV1 with TRDJ2, with 13 bases fitting TRDD3. Per the germline V gene, CDR1 is TSWWSYY and CDR2 is QGS. The CDR3 loop spans 23 amino acids. Germline trimming cut 3 bases from V and 4 bases from J; bases unmatched to any gene: 23. DNA for the CDR3: TGTGCTCTTGGGGACTTCTGCGGCCTTCCTTCGTACTGGGGGATACGTGAGACAGCACAACTCTTCTTT. It is translated as CALGDFCGLPSYWGIRETAQLFF.

In the case of this clone: TCRdb has a much larger clone's protein, which differs at residue 19 from the translation of this DNA, likely because of a read error; what is shown is the protein translated from the DNA. V usage is TRDV1 and J usage is TRDJ1, with 9 bases identical to TRDD3. In the absence of a J gene in TCRdb, the DNA was matched to germline to assign it here. The CDR3 consists of 23 residues. CDR1 is TSWWSYY, CDR2 QGS, per germline. CDR3 sequence reads: CALGETVLPSAMGIRANTEKLIF. The CDR3 nucleotides are TGTGCTCTTGGGGAGACTGTCCTGCCTTCCGCGATGGGGATACGCGCTAACACCGAAAAACTCATCTTT.

Points on this clone: A far larger clone is one nucleotide away, so this likely arose from a read error. Within the sample, other DNA sequences also encode this same CDR3. The rearrangement joins TRDV1 to TRDJ1; TRDD3 matches 9 bases. CDR1 and CDR2 from the germline V gene are TSWWSYY and QGS. This CDR3 has 21 amino acids. The CDR3 reads CALGERDYTAALGEYTDKLIF. DNA of the CDR3: TGTGCTCTGGGGGAACGCGATTACACGGCAGCACTGGGGGAGTACACCGATAAACTCATCTTT.

Concerning this clone itself: For this DNA, TCRdb reports the protein of a much larger clone, which diverges at residue 3, most likely from a read error; the protein presented here is translated directly from the DNA. CDR3 sequence: CARDSYWGILPSWDTRQMFF. The CDR3 coding sequence is TGTGCCCGTGACTCCTACTGGGGGATACTCCCGTCCTGGGACACCCGACAGATGTTTTTC. V and J are TRDV2 and TRDJ3, with 12 bases identical to TRDD3. Germline CDR1 and CDR2: GEAIGNYY and EKD. This CDR3 spans 20 amino acids.

This clone was counted only a few times. This DNA translates differently at residue 17 from the TCRdb protein, which is that of a much larger clone; a read error is likely, and the protein shown is the DNA's own translation. This chain connects TRDV1 to TRDJ2, with 7 bases matching TRDD3. CDR1 and CDR2 (germline): TSWWSYY, QGS. The CDR3 has 19 amino acids. The CDR3 DNA reads TGTGCTCTTGGAGCCCCATTCCCCTTTTGGGGGGGATTGACAGCACAACCCTTCTTT. Residues: CALGAPFPFWGGLTAQPFF.

Details on this clone: This probably arose from a read error, given a far larger clone one base away. This CDR3 reads CALGERKLVVLGDTVGYSYTDKLIF. The CDR3 DNA reads as TGTGCTCTTGGGGAACGAAAACTGGTGGTACTGGGGGATACCGTCGGCTACTCATACACCGATAAACTCATCTTT. The gene calls are TRDV1 and TRDJ1; the match to TRDD3 covers 12 bases. In the absence of a J gene in TCRdb, the DNA was matched to germline to assign it here. CDR3 length equals 25 residues. The ends lost 1 base at V and 0 bases at J; junction bases unmatched: 27. CDR1 TSWWSYY and CDR2 QGS come from the germline V gene.

Note on this clone: TCRdb's listed protein matches a much larger clone and diverges from this DNA's translation at residue 3, likely through a read error; the protein shown comes from the DNA. The genes are TRDV3 and TRDJ1; no clear D gene. The CDR3 covers 14 residues. Germline V CDR1 and CDR2: TVYSNPD, GDNSRS (reference sequence). Trimming shortened V by 4 bases and J by 3 bases, and 18 bases separated the two germline ends. CDR3 nucleotides: TGTGCCTCTAGCGTACAAGGGTGGGCCGATAAACTCATCTTT. It translates to CASSVQGWADKLIF.

At least ten counts were recorded for this clone. A far larger clone is a single base away, which makes a read error likely. Other DNA variants within this sample encode the same CDR3. This sequence joins TRDV1 and TRDJ1; perhaps TRDD3 as D (5 bases). Per the germline V gene, CDR1 is TSWWSYY and CDR2 is QGS. Trimming shortened V by 3 bases and J by 3 bases, and 20 bases separated the two germline ends. CDR3 size: 17 residues. The CDR3 DNA reads TGTGCTCTTGGGGATCTCACAGGGGGCCCCGCACCCGATAAACTCATCTTT. Protein sequence: CALGDLTGGPAPDKLIF.

This clone was recorded at least ten times. TCRdb assigns this DNA the protein of a much larger clone, which departs from its translation at residue 8; this likely reflects a read error, and the protein shown comes from translating the DNA. The rearrangement joins TRDV1 to TRDJ1, with 9 bases lining up with TRDD3. The CDR3 runs to 21 residues. The ends lost 4 bases at V and 7 bases at J; junction bases unmatched: 28. Germline CDR1 reads TSWWSYY; CDR2 reads QGS. The CDR3 nucleotides are TGTGCTCTTGGGGGCTGTTCCTGCCCGTCCGTGATACTGGGGGACCGGCTTAAACTCATCTTT. Translated, it gives CALGGCSCPSVILGDRLKLIF.